Following are 8 T cell receptor beta chains from one sample sequenced in a study of T cell repertoires in cytomegalovirus infection. One entry per CDR3 protein, called by TCRdb with MiXCR from the reads. The sample lists around 750,000 distinct CDR3 sequences, roughly 33% occurring once. The antigens these receptors bind are not known. The sequences come from cultured CD8+ T cells from PBMCs, collected from culture after CMV antigen stimulation. These receptor sequences come from a human donor in good health (CMV status not recorded). Some clones in this sample may be carry-over from other donors' samples.

The chain links TRBV6-1 to TRBJ2-7; no clear D. The germline V gene has CDR1 MNHNS and CDR2 SASEGT. The V and J ends lost 2 bases and 2 bases respectively, with 7 bases between them. The CDR3 is 13 amino acids. The CDR3 nucleotides are TGTGCCAGCAGTGAAAGGAATCCCTACGAGCAGTACTTC. Its protein product is CASSERNPYEQYF.

This clonotype turned up a few times. The V call is TRBV20-1, the J call TRBJ1-1, with D tentatively TRBD1 (6 bases). The V end was cut by 0 bases, the J end by 6 bases, with 17 bases between. This CDR3 contains 15 residues. Germline V gene data show CDR1 as DFQATT and CDR2 as SNEGSKA (reference sequence). The DNA of the CDR3 is TGCAGTGCTAGAGACCCAGGGGAGTTACTGGCTGAAGCTTTCTTT. As protein: CSARDPGELLAEAFF.

This clonotype was observed a handful of times. The chain employs TRBV4-1 and TRBJ2-3; D is perhaps TRBD2 (6 bases). This CDR3 has 16 amino acids. Germline V gene sequence: CDR1 MGHRA, CDR2 YSYEKL. The germline V and J ends were trimmed by 4 bases and 3 bases, with 17 bases remaining between them. The CDR3 spells CASSRPPAGPTDTQYF. The CDR3 DNA follows: TGCGCCAGCAGCCGGCCCCCGGCGGGGCCTACAGATACGCAGTATTTT.

A note on this clonotype: The conserved closing phenylalanine or tryptophan is absent in this CDR3, likely reflecting a read error. This rearrangement joins TRBV6-6 to TRBJ2-3, with 8 bases fitting TRBD2. V shed 5 bases, J shed 3 bases, and the junction held 13 bases outside the gene matches. CDR1 is MNHNY and CDR2 is SVGAGI in the germline V gene (reference sequence). CDR3 length: 17 residues. CDR3 coding DNA: TGTGCCAGCAGTGTATGGGGCGGGGGGCCGGGGACAGATACGCAGTATTCT. It yields the protein CASSVWGGGPGTDTQYS.

This clonotype appeared many times. CDR3 DNA sequence: TGTGCCAGCAGCTTTACAGGGGGCCGGGCAGATACGCAGTATTTT. It specifies CASSFTGGRADTQYF. This sequence joins TRBV11-3 and TRBJ2-3, with 9 positions matching TRBD1. Losses at the gene ends were 3 bases for V and 4 bases for J; bases not matched to a gene: 5. The CDR3 covers 15 residues. In germline, CDR1 is SGHNT, CDR2 YENEEA. The variable domain in full, completed from reference TRBV11-3 and TRBJ2-3, reads EAGVVQSPRYKIIEKKQPVAFWCNPISGHNTLYWYLQNLGQGPELLIRYENEEAVDDSQLPKDRFSAERLKGVDSTLKIQPAELGDSAVYLCASSFTGGRADTQYFGPGTRLTVL.

This rearrangement joins TRBV10-3 to TRBJ1-1; no clear D. The germline CDR1 and CDR2 sequences are ENHRY and SYGVKD. This CDR3 spans 14 amino acids. Trimming shortened V by 2 bases and J by 0 bases, and 7 bases separated the two germline ends. The CDR3 bases are TGTGCCATCAGTGAGGAAACATTGAACACTGAAGCTTTCTTT. It codes for CAISEETLNTEAFF.

This clonotype was seen more than once but under ten times. The chain links TRBV4-1 to TRBJ2-7; D call uncertain. The germline CDR1 and CDR2 sequences are MGHRA and YSYEKL. This CDR3 spans 16 amino acids. The V end lost 3 bases, the J end lost 2 bases, and 17 bases lay between the germline ends. The CDR3 DNA follows: TGCGCCAGCAGCCACCTTGCAGCGACGGCGACCTACGAGCAGTACTTC. This gives the protein CASSHLAATATYEQYF.

The chain recombines TRBV19 with TRBJ2-7; D possibly corresponds to TRBD1 (7 bases). The CDR3 loop spans 15 amino acids. Trimming removed 2 bases at V and 3 bases at J, with 14 bases between. Germline V lookup: CDR1 LNHDA, CDR2 SQIVND (reference sequence). CDR3 sequence: CASSITPGGIYEQYF. CDR3 in DNA: TGTGCCAGTAGTATAACTCCAGGGGGGATCTACGAGCAGTACTTC.